This is a list of T cell receptor beta chains from one sample in a study of graft-versus-host responses after intestinal transplantation. The antigens of these receptors remain unknown. The method was immunoSEQ multiplex PCR; TCRdb's version includes in-frame clones alone and lacks a portion of them. The sample records some 100,000 clones, about nine tenths being singletons. Sequenced material: unstimulated CD8+ T cells sorted from spleen or lymph node cells, taken before intestinal transplant. The receptors were sampled from a human donor who received an intestinal transplant. The CDR3 runs from the conserved cysteine through the conserved F or W. D genes are given only for firm matches. Size tells how often a clone was seen (once, few, many) or the class of an expanded clone, and some rows leave it out.

CDR3 protein: CASSSALANEQFF; CDR3 DNA: TGTGCCAGCAGCTCGGCCCTAGCGAATGAGCAGTTCTTC; J gene: TRBJ2-1; V gene: TRBV13; clone size: -; D gene: -
CDR3 protein: CASSLALAGVYEQYF; CDR3 DNA: TGTGCCAGCAGCTTAGCGCTAGCGGGAGTATACGAGCAGTACTTC; J gene: TRBJ2-7; V gene: TRBV7-9; clone size: -; D gene: TRBD2
CDR3 protein: CASSVLGFSNQPQHF; CDR3 DNA: TGTGCCAGCAGTGTTTTGGGGTTTAGCAATCAGCCCCAGCATTTT; J gene: TRBJ1-5; V gene: TRBV2; clone size: -; D gene: -
CDR3 protein: CASSEIARNTEAFF; CDR3 DNA: TGTGCCAGCAGTGAAATTGCTCGGAACACTGAAGCTTTCTTT; J gene: TRBJ1-1; V gene: TRBV6-1; clone size: once; D gene: -
CDR3 protein: CASSVGYTEAFF; CDR3 DNA: TGTGCCAGCAGTGTTGGATACACTGAAGCTTTCTTT; J gene: TRBJ1-1; V gene: TRBV6-1; clone size: -; D gene: -
CDR3 protein: CASSFRGPNYEQYF; CDR3 DNA: TGTGCCAGCAGTTTTAGGGGACCGAACTACGAGCAGTACTTC; J gene: TRBJ2-7; V gene: TRBV27; clone size: -; D gene: -
CDR3 protein: CASSSSGLVGETQYF; CDR3 DNA: TGTGCCAGCAGTTCGTCCGGACTAGTGGGAGAGACCCAGTACTTC; J gene: TRBJ2-5; V gene: TRBV6-1; clone size: -; D gene: TRBD2
CDR3 protein: CSVGPLYEQYF; CDR3 DNA: TGCAGCGTTGGTCCGCTCTACGAGCAGTACTTC; J gene: TRBJ2-7; V gene: TRBV29-1; clone size: -; D gene: -
CDR3 protein: CASGSPSLGRGGSMDF; CDR3 DNA: TGTGCTAGTGGTTCACCCAGCCTGGGCAGGGGCGGGAGCATGGACTTC; J gene: TRBJ2-7; V gene: TRBV12-5; clone size: -; D gene: -
CDR3 protein: CASSLAPGYNQPQHF; CDR3 DNA: TGTGCCAGCAGCTTAGCACCCGGTTACAATCAGCCCCAGCATTTT; J gene: TRBJ1-5; V gene: TRBV7-2; clone size: -; D gene: -
CDR3 protein: CSGSGGVDNEQFF; CDR3 DNA: TGTAGCGGTAGCGGGGGGGTCGACAATGAGCAGTTCTTC; J gene: TRBJ2-1; V gene: TRBV29-1; clone size: -; D gene: TRBD2
CDR3 protein: CASSTSWRAPNTGELFF; CDR3 DNA: TGTGCCAGCAGCACCAGTTGGAGGGCCCCGAACACCGGGGAGCTGTTTTTT; J gene: TRBJ2-2; V gene: TRBV9; clone size: once; D gene: -
CDR3 protein: CASSRAGNTGELFF; CDR3 DNA: TGTGCCAGCAGTCGAGCGGGAAACACCGGGGAGCTGTTTTTT; J gene: TRBJ2-2; V gene: TRBV27; clone size: -; D gene: TRBD2
CDR3 protein: CASSYSQIDYLGGYTF; CDR3 DNA: TGTGCCAGCAGTTACTCCCAGATCGATTACCTGGGAGGCTACACCTTC; J gene: TRBJ1-2; V gene: TRBV6-5; clone size: -; D gene: -
CDR3 protein: CAMADSTDTQYF; CDR3 DNA: TGTGCCATGGCGGACTCCACAGATACGCAGTATTTT; J gene: TRBJ2-3; V gene: TRBV19; clone size: -; D gene: -
CDR3 protein: CASSLTYGNTEAFF; CDR3 DNA: TGTGCCAGCAGCCTTACCTATGGGAACACTGAAGCTTTCTTT; J gene: TRBJ1-1; V gene: TRBV14; clone size: once; D gene: -
CDR3 protein: CASSQALTLGVGDSNQPQHF; CDR3 DNA: TGCGCCAGCAGCCAAGCGCTGACTCTGGGGGTGGGGGATAGCAATCAGCCCCAGCATTTT; J gene: TRBJ1-5; V gene: TRBV4-1; clone size: -; D gene: -
CDR3 protein: CASSESTGGTEAFF; CDR3 DNA: TGCGCCAGCAGTGAGTCGACTGGGGGCACTGAAGCTTTCTTT; J gene: TRBJ1-1; V gene: TRBV10-1; clone size: -; D gene: -
CDR3 protein: CAIDPYGYNEQFF; CDR3 DNA: TGTGCCATCGACCCGTACGGTTACAATGAGCAGTTCTTC; J gene: TRBJ2-1; V gene: TRBV2; clone size: -; D gene: -
CDR3 protein: CASSFRLARVEQYF; CDR3 DNA: TGTGCCAGCAGTTTTCGACTAGCCCGAGTTGAGCAGTACTTC; J gene: TRBJ2-7; V gene: TRBV28; clone size: -; D gene: TRBD2
CDR3 protein: CASTRLGFANTGELFF; CDR3 DNA: TGTGCCAGCACTAGGTTGGGGTTTGCGAACACCGGGGAGCTGTTTTTT; J gene: TRBJ2-2; V gene: TRBV28; clone size: -; D gene: -
CDR3 protein: CASSQDRLGVSSDNYGYTF; CDR3 DNA: TGCGCCAGCAGCCAAGATCGCCTTGGGGTATCGTCTGATAACTATGGCTACACCTTC; J gene: TRBJ1-2; V gene: TRBV4-1; clone size: -; D gene: -
CDR3 protein: CASSYLAGGPGELFF; CDR3 DNA: TGTGCCAGCAGTTACTTAGCGGGGGGGCCCGGGGAGCTGTTTTTT; J gene: TRBJ2-2; V gene: TRBV6-6; clone size: -; D gene: TRBD2
CDR3 protein: CASSKYYRDRDRETQYF; CDR3 DNA: TGTGCCAGCAGCAAATACTACCGGGACAGGGATCGAGAGACCCAGTACTTC; J gene: TRBJ2-5; V gene: TRBV13; clone size: -; D gene: TRBD1
CDR3 protein: CASSDTGHGNEQFF; CDR3 DNA: TGTGCCAGCAGCGACACCGGACACGGCAATGAGCAGTTCTTC; J gene: TRBJ2-1; V gene: TRBV9; clone size: -; D gene: -
CDR3 protein: CASSIAGAYYGYTF; CDR3 DNA: TGTGCCAGTAGTATAGCTGGCGCTTACTATGGCTACACCTTC; J gene: TRBJ1-2; V gene: TRBV19; clone size: -; D gene: -